A selection of T cell receptor beta chains follows, all from one sample in a study of blood T cell repertoires in COVID-19. Libraries were prepared by immunoSEQ multiplex PCR; TCRdb keeps only in-frame clonotypes and omits some of them. The data show a few hundred thousand clones, approximately 86% seen once. The sequenced sample was peripheral blood. These receptors were obtained from a human donor in a cohort sampled during active COVID-19. The CDR3 runs from the conserved cysteine through the conserved F or W. Each record gives: J gene, V gene, clone size, D gene, CDR3 DNA, CDR3 protein. The D gene is left open where the match is weak. Clone size, where shown, is once, few, many, or a class for clones that have expanded.

>TRBJ2-7|TRBV30|few|-
TGTGCCTGGATTGGAGACTCTAACTACGAGCAGTACTTC
CAWIGDSNYEQYF
>TRBJ2-1|TRBV7-9|-|-
TGTGCCAGCAGCCAAGGGGCCGGACCCTACAATGAGCAGTTCTTC
CASSQGAGPYNEQFF
>TRBJ2-7|TRBV7-3|-|TRBD2
TGTGCCAGCAGCTTAGAAGGCGGGAGCTCCTACGAGCAGTACTTC
CASSLEGGSSYEQYF
>TRBJ1-1|TRBV18|-|-
TGTGCCAGCTCACCGGCAGTTATGAACACTGAAGCTTTCTTT
CASSPAVMNTEAFF
>TRBJ2-7|TRBV23-1|-|TRBD2
TGCGCCAGCAATCAGCGGGGCTCCTACGAGCAGTACTTC
CASNQRGSYEQYF
>TRBJ2-7|TRBV11-2|-|TRBD2
TGTGCCAGCAGCCTTGGGACTAGCGCAATCTACGAGCAGTACTTC
CASSLGTSAIYEQYF
>TRBJ2-5|TRBV5-8|once|TRBD1
TGTGCCAGCAGCTCCTCCTGGGACAGGCAAGAGACCCAGTACTTC
CASSSSWDRQETQYF
>TRBJ1-3|TRBV7-9|-|TRBD1
TGTGCCAGCAGCCGTTGGTCCGGGACAGGGGGAAACACCATATATTTT
CASSRWSGTGGNTIYF
>TRBJ2-1|TRBV10-3|-|TRBD2
TGTGCCATCAGTGAGTCGTACAGCGGGATCTACAATGAGCAGTTCTTC
CAISESYSGIYNEQFF
>TRBJ2-7|TRBV19|once|TRBD1
TGTGCCAGTAGTAACCCGGGACAGACCTACGAGCAGTACTTC
CASSNPGQTYEQYF
>TRBJ1-6|TRBV7-3|-|-
TGTGCCAGCAGCTTATCGCGGCAGGGAACTCCCCTCCACTTT
CASSLSRQGTPLHF
>TRBJ2-7|TRBV19|-|TRBD2
TGTGCCAGTAGTATTCTAGCGGGAGGTGTATACGAGCAGTACTTC
CASSILAGGVYEQYF
>TRBJ2-1|TRBV5-1|-|-
TGCGCCAGCACCCGAGGAGGGAGGAGCTCCTACAATGAGCAGTTCTTC
CASTRGGRSSYNEQFF
>TRBJ2-7|TRBV5-1|-|TRBD2
TGCGCCAGCAGCATAGGGACTAGTGGCGCCTACGAGCAGTACTTC
CASSIGTSGAYEQYF
>TRBJ2-1|TRBV3-1/TRBV3-2|-|-
TGTGCCAGCAGCCAAGATAAGGGGGTGAATGAGCAGTTCTTC
CASSQDKGVNEQFF
>TRBJ1-5|TRBV19|-|-
TGTGCCAGTAGTGGGCCCCGGGATGATCAGCCCCAGCATTTT
CASSGPRDDQPQHF
>TRBJ2-7|TRBV5-4|-|TRBD2
TGTGCCAGCAGCTCGGGACTAGCGGAGGACTACGAGCAGTACTTC
CASSSGLAEDYEQYF
>TRBJ2-2|TRBV6-1|-|TRBD1
TGTGCCAGCAGTGTAACGGGACAGGATGTTACCGGGGAGCTGTTTTTT
CASSVTGQDVTGELFF
>TRBJ1-1|TRBV6-5|-|TRBD1
TGTGCCAGCAGCCCGGGGACAGGGGGGAACACTGAAGCTTTCTTT
CASSPGTGGNTEAFF
>TRBJ2-7|TRBV6-2/TRBV6-3|-|-
TGTGCCAGCAGCCCCGGAGGACTGGGAAGCTCCTACGAGCAGTACTTC
CASSPGGLGSSYEQYF
>TRBJ1-3|TRBV2|-|-
TGTGCCAGCAGGAACAGGGACACCATATATTTT
CASRNRDTIYF
>TRBJ2-7|TRBV12-5|few|TRBD1
TGTGCTAGTGGTTTAACAGGGGGCGCGGCTTACGAGCAGTACTTC
CASGLTGGAAYEQYF
>TRBJ1-1|TRBV7-9|once|-
TGTGCCAGCAGCCTCGGGGGGCTCACTGAAGCTTTCTTT
CASSLGGLTEAFF
>TRBJ2-7|TRBV2|-|-
TGTGCCAGCAGTGATGAGGATTACTACGAGCAGTACTTC
CASSDEDYYEQYF
>TRBJ2-7|TRBV5-5|once|TRBD1
TGTGCCAGCAGCCGCCGGGACAGGGGGTTCAACGAGCAGTACTTC
CASSRRDRGFNEQYF
>TRBJ2-7|TRBV20-1|-|-
TGCAGTGCTAGTGGTCTAAACTACGAGCAGTACTTC
CSASGLNYEQYF
>TRBJ2-1|TRBV24-1|-|TRBD1
TGTGCCACCTTGGGACAGGCGAGCTCCTACAATGAGCAGTTCTTC
CATLGQASSYNEQFF
>TRBJ2-2|TRBV7-6|-|-
TGTGCCAGCAGCTTTTCAACGGGGACCGGGGAGCTGTTTTTT
CASSFSTGTGELFF
>TRBJ2-1|TRBV5-1|-|TRBD1
TGCGCCAGCAGCACCTACAGGAGACAGGGGTCCATCAACAATGAGCAGTTCTTC
CASSTYRRQGSINNEQFF
>TRBJ2-5|TRBV2|-|-
TGTGCCAGCAGTGAGAGTCGTACCCAGTACTTC
CASSESRTQYF
>TRBJ2-2|TRBV3-1/TRBV3-2|-|-
TGTGCCAGCAGCCAGGGTTACAGGGAGCCGGAGGACACCGGGGAGCTGTTTTTT
CASSQGYREPEDTGELFF
>TRBJ2-1|TRBV3-1/TRBV3-2|-|-
TGTGCCAGCAGCCAAGAGCTGCGGGACTCCTACAATGAGCAGTTCTTC
CASSQELRDSYNEQFF
>TRBJ2-5|TRBV3-1/TRBV3-2|once|-
TGTGCCAGCAGCCCGCCCGGGGGGACCCAGTACTTC
CASSPPGGTQYF
>TRBJ1-1|TRBV15|-|-
TGTGCCACCAGCAGAGATTCGACACGGAACACTGAAGCTTTCTTT
CATSRDSTRNTEAFF
>TRBJ2-3|TRBV4-2|-|TRBD1
TGTGCCAGCAGCCAATCCAGACAGGGGGCCAGCACAGATACGCAGTATTTT
CASSQSRQGASTDTQYF
>TRBJ2-7|TRBV28|once|TRBD2
TGTGCCAGCAGCTGGCGGGCTAGCGGCGAGCAGTACTTC
CASSWRASGEQYF
>TRBJ2-3|TRBV24-1|-|-
TGTGCGGTTGGAGGACTTTCCACAGATACGCAGTATTTT
CAVGGLSTDTQYF
>TRBJ2-2|TRBV10-3|few|TRBD1
TGTGCCATCAGCGGGACAGGGCGTAACACCGGGGAGCTGTTTTTT
CAISGTGRNTGELFF
>TRBJ1-2|TRBV7-8|-|-
TGTGCCAGCAGCTTGGGGTTCCCAGGGGCTAACTATGGCTACACCTTC
CASSLGFPGANYGYTF
>TRBJ2-7|TRBV19|-|TRBD2
TGTGCCAGTGCGACTAGCGGGGAGATAGGGTTCTACGAGCAGTACTTC
CASATSGEIGFYEQYF
>TRBJ1-1|TRBV5-1|few|-
TGCGCCAGCAGCCCCCAACAGGGAAGTCCTGAAGCTTTCTTT
CASSPQQGSPEAFF
>TRBJ1-2|TRBV7-2|-|TRBD1
TGTGCCAGCAGCCCAAGACAGGGGGAGTACTATGGCTACACCTTC
CASSPRQGEYYGYTF
>TRBJ2-7|TRBV3-1/TRBV3-2|-|TRBD1
TGTGCCAGCAGCCGCCGACAGGGTGCCTACGAGCAGTACTTC
CASSRRQGAYEQYF
>TRBJ1-5|TRBV15|-|-
TGTGCCACCAGCGTCCGACGGGACATTGGGATTAAGCCCCAGCATTTT
CATSVRRDIGIKPQHF
>TRBJ2-5|TRBV27|-|-
TGTGCCAGCCGTGGGGGGGGCCGGGAGACCCAGTACTTC
CASRGGGRETQYF
>TRBJ1-1|TRBV30|-|-
TGTGCCTGGAGTGTACTGGGGGGTTCAGGGAATGAAGCTTTCTTT
CAWSVLGGSGNEAFF
>TRBJ1-4|TRBV4-2|-|TRBD1
TGTGCCAGCAGCCAAGTTGACAGGGAAGTAGAAAAACTGTTTTTT
CASSQVDREVEKLFF
>TRBJ2-5|TRBV6-6|-|-
TGTGCCAGCAGAACCCAGGGAGGGGGAGGGGAGACCCAGTACTTC
CASRTQGGGGETQYF
>TRBJ1-4|TRBV3-1/TRBV3-2|-|TRBD1
TGTGCCAGCAGCCTCCGGGACAGGGACGAAAAACTGTTTTTT
CASSLRDRDEKLFF
>TRBJ1-4|TRBV19|-|TRBD1
TGTGCCAGTAGTATTTTTCGGTCAGGGGGCCAGAAACTGTTTTTT
CASSIFRSGGQKLFF
>TRBJ1-3|TRBV5-1|-|TRBD1
TGCGCCAGCAGCTTGGAGGGGACAGGGGCGTCGGGAAACACCATATATTTT
CASSLEGTGASGNTIYF
>TRBJ2-1|TRBV5-1|-|-
TGCGCCAGCAGCTTGATGGGCCCCGGTGTGTACCATGAGCAGTTCTTC
CASSLMGPGVYHEQFF
>TRBJ2-1|TRBV28|-|TRBD2
TGTGCCAGCAGGCCCACTAGCGTTCACAACAATGAGCAGTTCTTC
CASRPTSVHNNEQFF
>TRBJ2-3|TRBV7-8|-|-
TGTGCCAGCAGCGCCTCCCGACTACCCGGCACAGATACGCAGTATTTT
CASSASRLPGTDTQYF
>TRBJ2-1|TRBV7-2|-|TRBD2
TGTGCCAGCATACCCACTAGCGGGCCCTCCTACAATGAGCAGTTCTTC
CASIPTSGPSYNEQFF
>TRBJ2-3|TRBV5-1|-|TRBD1
TGCGCCAGCAGCTTGGGACAGGGGGGAATAGATACGCAGTATTTT
CASSLGQGGIDTQYF
>TRBJ2-7|TRBV19|-|TRBD2
TGTGCCAGTAGTATAGGGTGGAGAGCGGGAGGATACTACGAGCAGTACTTC
CASSIGWRAGGYYEQYF
>TRBJ1-3|TRBV6-5|-|-
TGTGCCAGCAGTTCATTATGGACAGATTCTGGAAACACCATATATTTT
CASSSLWTDSGNTIYF